The T cell receptor (beta chain) under discussion was sequenced for a study of blood T cell repertoires in COVID-19. Study overall: Material from acute and convalescent COVID-19 was sourced from the United States, Italy and Spain. T cells, B-cell-depleted T cells, or PBMCs provided the cDNA or gDNA that served as material.

Some clones are missing from TCRdb's copy, which holds only in-frame ones; the method was immunoSEQ multiplex PCR. The sample has about 73,000 clones, 85% to 90% seen once. V lost 6 bases and J lost 8, with 10 bases in between. The CDR3 sequence is 11 residues long. The sequenced sample was peripheral blood. The rearrangement joins TRBV12-3 or TRBV12-4 to TRBJ1-2; D gene uncertain. This clonotype originated in a man at least 80 years old with acute or convalescent COVID-19. The CDR3 DNA is TGTGCCAGCAGGCCAATGAGAGGCTACACCTTC. Protein: CASRPMRGYTF.